Given below is one T cell receptor (beta chain) in context. Profiling relied on immunoSEQ multiplex PCR, and the TCRdb table lists in-frame clones only, not all of them. The data hold approximately 1.4 million clones, with about 98% observed a single time. The CDR3 runs to 15 residues. Trimming pared 3 bases from V and 6 bases from J, leaving 18 bases between. CDR1 and CDR2 (germline): KGHSH, LQKENI. The data belong to a study of shared clonotypes between healthy human individuals. The V gene is TRBV18, the J gene TRBJ2-7; D is perhaps TRBD1 or TRBD2 (6 bases each). The material sequenced was naive CD4+ T cells sorted from blood. Subset noted: CD45RA+ positively selected. The source of this sequence is a young man in good health. CDR3: CASSPPSEGGLEQYF. In nucleotides, the CDR3 is TGTGCCAGCTCACCTCCCAGTGAAGGGGGGCTCGAGCAGTACTTC.